This T cell receptor (beta chain) stems from a study of CD8 T cells in acute hepatitis C reinfection. Study in general: CD8+ T cells specific for HCV NS3-1073 were sequenced.

Of note for this clone: Its antigen is not known.

Overall study results and limits: Overrepresentation in the naive pool did not explain the preferential TRBV04 and TRBV06 usage seen in all groups. Exact CDR3 sharing with other epitopes was rare, possibly method-limited. No group differed significantly in the high NS3-1073 repertoire diversity.

The CDR3 has 12 residues. With V trimmed by 5 bases and J by 9 bases, 7 bases remained unmatched. Germline V lookup: CDR1 MNHEY, CDR2 SMNVEV (reference sequence). Here immunoSEQ multiplex PCR was the method, and the copy in TCRdb shows in-frame clones only, minus some. The top ten hold 0.5% to 0.65% of the sample, which has 30,000 to 40,000 clones, 87% seen once. Specified time point: naive CD8 control sorted from an acute-time-point sample. This sequence joins TRBV27 and TRBJ2-7, with 7 bases matching TRBD2. The sample taken for sequencing was naive CD8+ T cells from PBMCs. This receptor was obtained from a man aged 30 to 45 with chronic hepatitis C. This CDR3 is CASSAGSGGQYF. CDR3 in DNA: TGTGCCAGCAGTGCGGGCTCGGGGGGGCAGTACTTC.